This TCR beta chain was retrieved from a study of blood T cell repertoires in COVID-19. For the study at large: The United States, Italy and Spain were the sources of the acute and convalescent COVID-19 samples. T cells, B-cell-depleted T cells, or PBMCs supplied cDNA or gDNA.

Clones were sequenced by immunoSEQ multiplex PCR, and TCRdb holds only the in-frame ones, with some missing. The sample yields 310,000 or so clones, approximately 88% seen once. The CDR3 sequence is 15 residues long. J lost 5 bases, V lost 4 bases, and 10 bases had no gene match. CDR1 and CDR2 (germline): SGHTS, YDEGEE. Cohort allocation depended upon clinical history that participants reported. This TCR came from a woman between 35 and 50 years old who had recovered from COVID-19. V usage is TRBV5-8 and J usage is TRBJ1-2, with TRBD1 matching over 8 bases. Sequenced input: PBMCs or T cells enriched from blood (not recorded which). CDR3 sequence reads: CASSLTGARSYGYTF. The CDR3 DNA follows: TGTGCCAGCAGCCTGACAGGGGCCAGGTCTTATGGCTACACCTTC.